Below, 12 T cell receptor beta chains from the same sample are listed, as sequenced in a study of T cell clonotyping in hematopoietic cell transplantation. TCRdb's table, derived via immunoSEQ multiplex PCR, lists solely in-frame clones and lacks some. The sample has tens of thousands of clones, 75% to 90% seen once. Indicated time point: recipient sample about 28 days before transplant, after cytoreduction. Here the sequenced sample was peripheral blood mononuclear cells, taken before stem cell transplant. The source of these receptors is a man aged 55 to 70 with acute myeloid leukemia. Some clones in this sample may be carry-over from other donors' samples.

The rearrangement links TRBV4-1 to TRBJ2-5; 11 bases map to TRBD2. The CDR3 consists of 17 residues. The V gene's germline CDR1 is MGHRA and CDR2 YSYEKL. V shed 3 bases, J shed 1 base, and the junction held 7 bases outside the gene matches. CDR3 sequence (DNA): TGCGCCAGCAGCCAGGTGTCTAGCGGGGGGCCCCAAGAGACCCAGTACTTC. Protein product: CASSQVSSGGPQETQYF.

V is TRBV5-4 and J is TRBJ2-5; 8 positions match TRBD1. J lost 4 bases, V lost 0 bases, and 5 bases had no gene match. There are 15 residues in the CDR3. Per germline, CDR1 SGHNT and CDR2 YYREEE (reference sequence). The CDR3 sequence is CASSLVAGGTETQYF. The CDR3 DNA reads TGTGCCAGCAGCTTGGTGGCAGGGGGCACAGAGACCCAGTACTTC. Looking up the rest from reference TRBV5-4 and TRBJ2-5 gives the full variable domain: ETGVTQSPTHLIKTRGQQVTLRCSSQSGHNTVSWYQQALGQGPQFIFQYYREEENGRGNFPPRFSGLQFPNYSSELNVNALELDDSALYLCASSLVAGGTETQYFGPGTRLLVL.

The gene calls are TRBV6-1 and TRBJ1-2; D gene uncertain. V lost 3 bases and J lost 8, with 13 bases in between. Germline V gene data show CDR1 as MNHNS and CDR2 as SASEGT. The CDR3 length is 13 residues. The CDR3 nucleotides are TGTGCCAGCAGTGAGATCGGCCCGCAAGGCTACACCTTC. It codes for CASSEIGPQGYTF.

CDR3 sequence reads: CSAPGPGKETQYF. In DNA, the CDR3 is TGCAGCGCCCCGGGGCCAGGGAAAGAGACCCAGTACTTC. The gene calls are TRBV29-1 and TRBJ2-5; D may match TRBD1 or TRBD2 (5 bases each). The CDR3 is 13 residues long. Germline CDR1 reads SQVTM; CDR2 reads ANQGSEA. Deletions cut 7 bases from V and 3 bases from J, with 15 bases between.

A few counts support this clone. V is TRBV5-6 and J is TRBJ2-7; 7 positions agree with TRBD1. The germline V gene has CDR1 SGHDT and CDR2 YYEEEE. The CDR3 is 13 residues long. The ends lost 5 bases at V and 3 bases at J; junction bases unmatched: 5. The CDR3 DNA sequence: TGTGCCAGCAGGGGGACAGTCAACTACGAGCAGTACTTC. Its translation is CASRGTVNYEQYF.

The gene calls are TRBV19 and TRBJ1-5; TRBD1 might be the D (6 bases). V lost 5 bases, J lost 3 bases, and 8 bases lay in between. CDR1 is LNHDA and CDR2 is SQIVND in the germline V gene (reference sequence). The CDR3 has 13 residues. CDR3 region: CASSWDTNQPQHF. CDR3 bases: TGTGCCAGTAGTTGGGACACCAATCAGCCCCAGCATTTT.

The V and J genes are TRBV6-6 and TRBJ2-7, with 10 bases matching TRBD2. Trimming took 6 bases from V and 3 from J; bases not matched to a gene: 8. The CDR3 is 15 amino acids. Germline V CDR1 and CDR2: MNHNY, SVGAGI (reference sequence). The CDR3 nucleotides are TGTGCCAGCAGGCGGGGTACTAGCGGGGACTACGAGCAGTACTTC. Protein: CASRRGTSGDYEQYF.

The gene calls are TRBV19 and TRBJ1-3; D is undetermined. The germline V gene encodes CDR1 LNHDA and CDR2 SQIVND (reference sequence). The CDR3 runs to 16 residues. The germline V and J ends were trimmed by 2 bases and 0 bases, with 11 bases remaining between them. In DNA form, the CDR3 reads TGTGCCAGTAGTATAACGGCCGCTTTCTCTGGAAACACCATATATTTT. This encodes CASSITAAFSGNTIYF.

The chain uses TRBV19 and TRBJ2-1; 7 positions match TRBD1. The CDR3 spans 16 residues. CDR1 and CDR2 (germline): LNHDA, SQIVND (reference sequence). The J segment lost 4 bases and the V segment lost 4 bases, leaving 10 bases of the junction unmatched. The DNA of the CDR3 is TGTGCCAGTAGTAGCCAGGGGGTCCCCCATTACAATGAGCAGTTCTTC. It encodes CASSSQGVPHYNEQFF.

The chain joins TRBV6-4 to TRBJ1-2; D unresolved. V gave up 4 bases and J gave up 2 bases, with 14 bases separating them. This CDR3 spans 15 amino acids. Germline V gene sequence: CDR1 MRHNA, CDR2 SNTAGT. CDR3 loop: CASSVSLPTNYGYTF. The CDR3 DNA follows: TGTGCCAGCAGTGTTTCCCTCCCCACCAACTATGGCTACACCTTC.

The rearrangement joins TRBV5-1 to TRBJ1-3, with D hard to call. CDR1 SGHRS and CDR2 YFSETQ come from the germline V gene. CDR3 length equals 13 residues. V lost 4 bases and J lost 0, with 5 bases in between. CDR3 sequence reads: CASSRDSGNTIYF. The CDR3, as DNA: TGCGCCAGCAGCAGGGACTCTGGAAACACCATATATTTT.

This clone was detected only once. The V gene is TRBV11-2, the J gene TRBJ1-1; 7 nucleotides agree with TRBD1. The CDR3 sequence is 13 residues long. The V and J ends lost 5 bases and 2 bases, in that order; junction bases with no gene match: 2. Germline values: CDR1 SGHAT, CDR2 FQNNGV. For the CDR3, the DNA is TGTGCCAGCAGCCGGGACAGTAACACTGAAGCTTTCTTT. This gives the protein CASSRDSNTEAFF.